This T cell receptor beta chain was captured by sequencing in a study of molecular identifiers for immune sequencing clone quantification (dated by TCRdb to the late 2010s). With regard to the full study: For a replicate experiment, RNA from roughly 20,000 or 100,000 naive CD8 T cells was divided into five aliquots, and four of the five aliquots were sequenced. This methods study used CD8 T cells to benchmark TCR RNA copy counting and molecular-identifier clustering-based TCR repertoire sequencing (MIDCIRS). Summary of the overall study and its limitations: Clones above 20 RNA copies held over 97% of molecules in CMV-specific effector cells but under 1% in naive cells. Spiked-in Jurkat TCR RNA equivalent to a single cell was reported to be detectable even among more than 900,000 naive CD8 T cells. Modeling gave about 3 recovered TCR RNA copies per cell versus about 10 by digital PCR, implying approximately 30% capture efficiency. The sizes of highly expanded clones could end up underestimated when identical TCR molecules share a barcode. The naive libraries included spiked-in Jurkat TCR RNA (roughly 11 copies' worth), and this RNA is not part of the donor repertoire. When barcode sub-clustering was left out, chimeric consensus sequences inflated TCR diversity, with chimeras reaching as high as 47%.

V is pared back by 0 bases and J by 2 bases, with 11 bases lying between the germline termini. Reading from cysteine to phenylalanine, the CDR3 counts 15 amino acids. The sequence is cut down to CDR3 DNA, 45 bases in frame from base 1. Looking up the germline V gene (reference sequence) yields CDR1 SEHNR and CDR2 FQNEAQ. In this sample, this clonotype turned up many times. Its antigen remains unidentified. No qualities accompany the bases; no much larger clone lies one base away. Libraries of naive CD8 T cells were generated from roughly 21,000 to 960,000 sorted cells, with 10%, 30% or 50% of the purified RNA used. On a BD FACSAria II, naive CD8 T cells were FACS-sorted as CD8+CD4-CCR7+CD45RA+ and collected into RLT Plus buffer. To test detection sensitivity, Jurkat RNA equal to some 11 TCR copies was added to samples of about 17,000-1,100,000 naive CD8 T cells. Enrichment of CD8 T cells was performed with RosetteSep CD8+ T Cell Enrichment Cocktail and Ficoll-Paque, after which ACK red cell lysis was carried out.

Library preparation employed PCR. The data were produced on an Illumina HiSeq 4000. Bulk TCR libraries were generated as previously described, with the TCR primers listed in Table S5 used. The Qiagen AllPrep DNA/RNA kit was used to purify total RNA. Before any analysis, reads coming from multiple sequencing runs of the same library were combined into one pool. Per the source publication's procedure: Only reads with exact TCR constant sequence were kept, trimmed to 150 nt, and grouped by their 12-nt molecular barcodes. Within each barcode group, reads were sub-clustered at a 15% Levenshtein threshold, and quality-weighted consensus sequences were built per RNA molecule. Non-functional sequences were removed, as were lower-count sequences one edit away from another. Barcode sub-clusters with fewer than 20% of the maximum read count were removed, based on fitting two negative binomial distributions. Using fastp at Q25 and MiXCR, TCRdb reprocessed the public reads and kept productive beta chains. Each record represents a unique CDR3 protein, reported with the most common genes and DNA among its rows. In this record, the V and J calls reflect TCRdb's handling and not the investigators' own analysis. The sample has some 66,000 distinct CDR3 sequences on record, under 20% of them singletons. The top ten constitute more than 1.4% of the sample.

In this chain, TRBV7-9 is recombined with TRBJ2-7; matching of 6 bases hints at TRBD2 as the D gene. This TCR derives from a human donor in good health. Some libraries in this study had Jurkat cell RNA spiked in. Source material: naive CD8+ T cells from blood, with Jurkat cell RNA spiked in. This specimen's cell subset or site label, per the study, means: FACS-sorted CD8+CD4-CCR7+CD45RA+ naive T cells. The DNA sequence is as follows: TGTGCCAGCAGCTTAGCGGCAGGGAGGACCTACGAGCAGTACTTC. This yields the protein CASSLAAGRTYEQYF.